This TCR beta chain is from a study of blood T cells in healthy people across ages. General study results and limits: It was found that TCR beta diversity correlated strongly with the percentage of naive T cells.

Unmatched junction bases numbered 6, after V lost 8 bases and J lost 2 bases. Germline loops: CDR1 SEHNR, CDR2 FQNEAQ (reference sequence). This CDR3 comprises 15 residues. Then a second PCR, running about 6 to 11 cycles, was carried out with a sample-barcoded 5' primer and a J-beta primer mix. TCRdb reprocessed the 5' RACE reads with MiXCR, giving one entry per CDR3 protein. The sample carries roughly 550,000 distinct CDR3 sequences, 24% recorded once. About this clonotype itself: What it recognizes is unknown.

These data were also reused for a study on T cells of mothers and their children.

The specimen sequenced was blood. The origin of this receptor is a boy aged 5-17 years in good health. The chain employs TRBV7-9 and TRBJ2-2, with 9 bases that match TRBD2. The CDR3 spells CASGAGTSNTGELFF. The CDR3 DNA is TGTGCCAGCGGCGCAGGGACTAGCAACACCGGGGAGCTGTTTTTT.